The next 23 T cell receptor beta chains were all read from a single sample in a study of T cell repertoires in cytomegalovirus infection. TCRdb re-called the reads through MiXCR, storing one row per CDR3 protein. Among about 250,000 distinct CDR3 sequences listed, 15% to 20% were seen once. The specimen sequenced was CD8+ T cells from PBMCs. The receptors were gathered from a human donor in good health (CMV status not recorded). Some clones in this sample may be carry-over from other donors' samples.

This chain connects TRBV28 to TRBJ2-1, with 9 bases identical to TRBD1. Looked up from germline, CDR1 is MDHEN and CDR2 is SYDVKM. This CDR3 spans 14 amino acids. The V gene end was trimmed by 4 bases and the J gene end by 6 bases; junction bases not matched to a gene: 4. The CDR3 sequence is CASSSRDRVNEQFF. DNA of the CDR3: TGTGCCAGCAGTTCCCGGGACAGGGTCAATGAGCAGTTCTTC. Based on the CDR3 plus reference TRBV28 and TRBJ2-1, the full variable domain is DVKVTQSSRYLVKRTGEKVFLECVQDMDHENMFWYRQDPGLGLRLIYFSYDVKMKEKGDIPEGYSVSREKKERFSLILESASTNQTSMYLCASSSRDRVNEQFFGPGTRLTVL.

This clonotype showed up many times. This chain links TRBV7-2 with TRBJ2-1, with 7 nucleotides matching TRBD1. V dropped 2 bases and J dropped 1; count of bases not matched to a gene: 8. The CDR3 extends over 17 amino acids. Germline CDR1 SGHTA, CDR2 FQGNSA. The CDR3 DNA sequence: TGTGCCAGCAGCTTATATCCCCGGGACAGATCCTACAATGAGCAGTTCTTC. It encodes CASSLYPRDRSYNEQFF.

This clonotype appeared a few times. The chain joins TRBV12-3 or TRBV12-4 to TRBJ2-2; tentative D call: TRBD1 (6 bases). This CDR3 has 15 amino acids. The V end was cut by 3 bases, the J end by 7 bases, with 15 bases between. The CDR3 DNA is TGTGCCAGCAGTTTCTGGGGGCGAGGGGGCGGGGAGCTGTTTTTT. This codes for CASSFWGRGGGELFF.

This clonotype was seen ten or more times. The chain recombines TRBV7-2 with TRBJ1-2; unclear D gene. Trimming took off 1 base at V and 8 bases at J, with 11 bases between the two ends. Germline V CDR1 and CDR2: SGHTA, FQGNSA. The CDR3 covers 13 residues. This chain's CDR3 is CASSLESSGGYTF. CDR3 coding DNA: TGTGCCAGCAGCTTAGAGAGTTCGGGAGGCTACACCTTC.

This clonotype was found many times. V usage is TRBV10-3 and J usage is TRBJ1-2; D is ambiguous. CDR1 is ENHRY, CDR2 SYGVKD, per germline. V lost 3 bases and J 2 bases, leaving 7 bases between the germline ends. The CDR3 length is 13 residues. The CDR3 bases are TGTGCCATCAGTGATGGGATAAACTATGGCTACACCTTC. Its protein product is CAISDGINYGYTF.

The chain joins TRBV28 to TRBJ2-7; unclear D gene. Trimming left V 8 bases short and J 3 bases short, with 17 bases between. The CDR3 has 14 amino acids. Germline V lookup: CDR1 MDHEN, CDR2 SYDVKM. The CDR3 region is CASGLYGLSYEQYF. For the CDR3, the DNA is TGTGCCAGCGGGTTATACGGGTTAAGCTACGAGCAGTACTTC. The full variable domain, in which reference TRBV28 and TRBJ2-7 provide the parts outside the CDR3, is DVKVTQSSRYLVKRTGEKVFLECVQDMDHENMFWYRQDPGLGLRLIYFSYDVKMKEKGDIPEGYSVSREKKERFSLILESASTNQTSMYLCASGLYGLSYEQYFGPGTRLTVT.

There are many counts of this clonotype. The chain is built from TRBV7-9 and TRBJ1-2; tentative D call: TRBD1 (5 bases). There are 16 residues in the CDR3. Germline CDR1 SEHNR, CDR2 FQNEAQ (reference sequence). The V gene lost 0 bases and the J gene lost 0 bases, with 11 bases spanning the gap. The DNA of the CDR3 is TGTGCCAGCAGCTTAGCGCCGCAGGGCCCTAACTATGGCTACACCTTC. Translation gives CASSLAPQGPNYGYTF.

This clonotype was recorded at least ten times. The chain links TRBV6-1 to TRBJ2-1; D possibly corresponds to TRBD1 (6 bases). Between the trimmed V and J ends, which lost 2 bases and 10 bases, there was a span of 12 bases. From germline, CDR1 is MNHNS and CDR2 SASEGT. The CDR3 runs 13 residues. The CDR3: CASSELGAGEQFF. The CDR3 DNA sequence: TGTGCCAGCAGTGAACTGGGGGCCGGGGAGCAGTTCTTC.

The genes are TRBV20-1 and TRBJ2-1; D uncertain. Germline V gene data show CDR1 as DFQATT and CDR2 as SNEGSKA (reference sequence). V was clipped by 3 bases and J by 1 base, with 7 bases between them. The CDR3 runs 13 residues. The CDR3 is CSARSGSYNEQFF. The CDR3 DNA reads as TGCAGTGCTAGGAGTGGGTCCTACAATGAGCAGTTCTTC.

Worth noting for this clonotype: With a much larger clone just one base away, this may be a read error. Given the absence of the conserved phenylalanine or tryptophan at the CDR3 end, a read error is likely. The rearrangement uses TRBV7-6 and TRBJ2-5; 8 bases map to TRBD2. The ends lost 1 base at V and 1 base at J; junction bases unmatched: 2. Germline V gene sequence: CDR1 SGHVS, CDR2 FNYEAQ. This CDR3 contains 15 residues. The DNA of the CDR3 is TGTGCCAGCAGCTTAGGCGGGGGGCCCCAAGAGACCCAGTACATC. Its translation: CASSLGGGPQETQYI.

This chain links TRBV20-1 with TRBJ1-1; D ambiguous. V lost 1 base and J lost 6, with 9 bases in between. CDR3 length equals 12 residues. Germline V lookup: CDR1 DFQATT, CDR2 SNEGSKA (reference sequence). The CDR3 sequence is CSARAEVSEAFF. The CDR3 bases are TGCAGTGCTAGAGCAGAAGTGTCTGAAGCTTTCTTT.

This clonotype was picked up many times. The V and J genes are TRBV7-2 and TRBJ1-6; D unresolved. This CDR3 contains 17 residues. V lost 5 bases to trimming and J lost 3 bases, with 17 bases between them. Germline V lookup: CDR1 SGHTA, CDR2 FQGNSA. The CDR3 DNA reads as TGTGCCAGCAGCCAGTATCGGGCAGAGCTCTATAATTCACCCCTCCACTTT. Translating gives CASSQYRAELYNSPLHF.

This clonotype was seen only once. J is TRBJ1-1 and V is TRBV5-1, with a tentative D call TRBD1 (5 bases). The length of the CDR3 is 15 residues. From germline, CDR1 is SGHRS and CDR2 YFSETQ. V was cut by 0 bases and J by 4 bases, with 13 bases left in between. Here the CDR3 DNA reads TGCGCCAGCAGCTTGGGTGATCAGGGTTCCACTGAAGCTTTCTTT. Protein: CASSLGDQGSTEAFF. The full variable domain, with the rest looked up from reference TRBV5-1 and TRBJ1-1, is KAGVTQTPRYLIKTRGQQVTLSCSPISGHRSVSWYQQTPGQGLQFLFEYFSETQRNKGNFPGRFSGRQFSNSRSEMNVSTLELGDSALYLCASSLGDQGSTEAFFGQGTRLTVV.

Written as DNA, the CDR3 is TGTGCCAACCATGGGGCTTTCTTT. The encoded protein is CANHGAFF. The chain combines TRBV2 with TRBJ1-1; D uncertain. V was clipped by 10 bases and J by 11 bases, with 8 bases between them. The CDR3 contains 8 residues. Germline lookup yields CDR1 SNHLY and CDR2 FYNNEI.

This clonotype came up many times. The V call is TRBV7-8, the J call TRBJ2-1, with no clear D. CDR3 size: 12 residues. V was clipped by 1 base and J by 8 bases, with 6 bases between them. The germline V gene encodes CDR1 SGHVS and CDR2 FQNEAQ. The CDR3 here is CASSLVPHEQFF. The DNA for the CDR3 is TGTGCCAGCAGCTTAGTCCCCCATGAGCAGTTCTTC.

Written as DNA, the CDR3 is TGTGCCAGCAGTTGGGGACAGTCCTCCTACGAGCAGTACTTC. Translated: CASSWGQSSYEQYF. V usage is TRBV6-2 or TRBV6-3 and J usage is TRBJ2-7; 7 bases match TRBD1. The germline V gene encodes CDR1 MNHEY and CDR2 SVGEGT. This CDR3 is built from 14 residues. V was pared by 4 bases and J by 0 bases, with 3 bases of the junction left unmatched.

The CDR3 spells CAISDLQGIQETQYF. The CDR3 nucleotides are TGTGCCATCAGTGACCTCCAGGGGATACAAGAGACCCAGTACTTC. The chain joins TRBV10-3 to TRBJ2-5, with D possibly being TRBD1 (6 bases). The V end was cut by 3 bases, the J end by 2 bases, with 13 bases between. This CDR3 comprises 15 residues. Germline V lookup: CDR1 ENHRY, CDR2 SYGVKD.

There are a few counts of this clonotype. The V call is TRBV29-1, the J call TRBJ1-1; 8 nucleotides agree with TRBD1. The CDR3 has 15 amino acids. From germline, CDR1 is SQVTM and CDR2 ANQGSEA. V lost 4 bases to trimming and J lost 5 bases; unmatched junction nucleotides: 12. The CDR3 coding sequence is TGCAGCGTTGTACAGGGGGTAAATTCGGGGACTGAAGCTTTCTTT. Translating it yields CSVVQGVNSGTEAFF.

This clonotype was seen a handful of times. V is TRBV2 and J is TRBJ1-2; the D is unclear. The CDR3 extends over 15 amino acids. Germline CDR1 reads SNHLY; CDR2 reads FYNNEI. Trimming pared 3 bases from V and 3 bases from J, leaving 14 bases between. The CDR3 coding sequence is TGTGCCAGCAGTGACGGGCCGGGCTTCGACTATGGCTACACCTTC. This encodes CASSDGPGFDYGYTF.

This clonotype has a count of ten or more. The CDR3 DNA is TGTGCCAGCAGCTTAACGGGACAGGGCATCGACTACACCTTC. Translating it yields CASSLTGQGIDYTF. This rearrangement joins TRBV7-2 to TRBJ1-2; 9 bases are a match to TRBD1. The trim removed 2 bases at V and 10 bases at J, leaving 8 bases unmatched. CDR1 and CDR2 from the germline V gene are SGHTA and FQGNSA. This CDR3 has 14 residues.

The rearrangement links TRBV2 to TRBJ2-1, with 9 positions matching TRBD1. V was clipped by 8 bases and J by 8 bases; unmatched bases: 10. The CDR3 spans 14 residues. Germline V gene lookup returns CDR1 SNHLY and CDR2 FYNNEI. CDR3 DNA: TGTGCCAGCTCGAGACAGGGGGAATATGATGAGCAGTTCTTC. This encodes CASSRQGEYDEQFF.

The sample holds many counts of this clonotype. The rearrangement joins TRBV7-2 to TRBJ2-4, with no clear D. Germline CDR1 reads SGHTA; CDR2 reads FQGNSA. This CDR3 is built from 15 residues. Trimming took off 1 base at V and 0 bases at J, with 7 bases between the two ends. CDR3 residues: CASSLGIGAKNIQYF. For the CDR3, the DNA is TGTGCCAGCAGCTTAGGAATCGGAGCCAAAAACATTCAGTACTTC.

The table lists this clonotype with many counts. The rearrangement uses TRBV7-6 and TRBJ1-4; no firm D call. The V and J ends lost 8 bases and 9 bases respectively, with 16 bases between them. The germline V gene encodes CDR1 SGHVS and CDR2 FNYEAQ. The CDR3 sequence is 13 residues long. The CDR3 here is CASAGRTSKKLFF. In nucleotides, the CDR3 is TGTGCCAGCGCCGGACGGACCTCCAAAAAACTGTTTTTT.